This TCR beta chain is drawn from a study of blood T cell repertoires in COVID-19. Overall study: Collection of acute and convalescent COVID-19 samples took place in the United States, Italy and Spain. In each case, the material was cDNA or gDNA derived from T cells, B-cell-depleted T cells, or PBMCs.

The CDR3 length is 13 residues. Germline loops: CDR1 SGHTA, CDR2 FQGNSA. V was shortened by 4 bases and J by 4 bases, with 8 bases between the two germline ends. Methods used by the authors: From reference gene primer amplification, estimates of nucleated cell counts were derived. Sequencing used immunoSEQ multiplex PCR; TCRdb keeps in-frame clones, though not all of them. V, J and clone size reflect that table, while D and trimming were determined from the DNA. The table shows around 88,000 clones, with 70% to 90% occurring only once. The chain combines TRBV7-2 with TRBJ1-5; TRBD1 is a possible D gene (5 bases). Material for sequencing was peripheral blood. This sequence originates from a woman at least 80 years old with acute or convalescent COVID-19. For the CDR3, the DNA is TGTGCCAGCAGCTCTGCAGGGAATCAGCCCCAGCATTTT. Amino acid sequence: CASSSAGNQPQHF.